The 6 T cell receptor beta chains presented below share a single source sample, sequenced in a study of T-cell reconstitution after alpha-beta-depleted transplantation in children. Unique molecular identifiers were built into the TCRbeta library. TCRdb passed the PCR reads through MiXCR, listing each CDR3 protein once. This sample yields approximately 390,000 distinct CDR3 sequences, of which 9.5% to 13% are seen a single time; nearly 5.5% belongs to the top ten. Sample: PBMCs from the stem cell graft donor, taken from the stem cell graft. The receptor set was obtained from a human donor who donated a stem cell graft to a child with acute myeloid leukemia.

This clonotype showed up just a few times. The gene calls are TRBV2 and TRBJ1-2, with a possible D match to TRBD1 (5 bases). Trimming removed 2 bases at V and 7 bases at J, with 5 bases between. Per germline, CDR1 SNHLY and CDR2 FYNNEI. The CDR3 spans 11 residues. CDR3 sequence reads: CASSERGGYTF. Here the CDR3 DNA reads TGTGCCAGCAGTGAAAGGGGTGGCTACACCTTC.

This clonotype was picked up a small number of times. The rearrangement uses TRBV12-3 or TRBV12-4 and TRBJ1-5; TRBD1 might be the D (6 bases). CDR3 length: 16 amino acids. The ends were cut back, 4 bases at V and 0 bases at J, with 13 bases in the middle. The chain's CDR3 is CASSYGGAYSNQPQHF. The CDR3, as DNA: TGTGCCAGCAGTTACGGGGGGGCTTATAGCAATCAGCCCCAGCATTTT.

This clonotype was recorded a few times. The J gene is TRBJ1-6, the V gene TRBV5-1; TRBD1 is a possible D gene (5 bases). V lost 1 base to trimming and J lost 8 bases, with 10 bases between them. CDR1 and CDR2 from the germline V gene are SGHRS and YFSETQ. The CDR3 extends over 14 amino acids. This CDR3 is CASSLWGGDSPLHF. The CDR3 region has the DNA TGCGCCAGCAGCTTGTGGGGCGGGGATTCACCCCTCCACTTT.

This clonotype turned up a few times. Written as DNA, the CDR3 is TGTGCCATCAGCAAGGCGGCCGCCAGTAGCACAGATACGCAGTATTTT. Its protein product is CAISKAAASSTDTQYF. The chain joins TRBV10-3 to TRBJ2-3; D unclear. With 6 bases removed from V and 0 bases from J, the gap between germline ends came to 16 bases. CDR3 size: 16 residues. Germline CDR1 ENHRY, CDR2 SYGVKD.

This clonotype came up a few times. J is TRBJ2-7 and V is TRBV6-1; 10 bases match TRBD2. Trimming took 6 bases from V and 2 from J; bases not matched to a gene: 13. Germline CDR1 MNHNS, CDR2 SASEGT. This CDR3 has 17 amino acids. The DNA for the CDR3 is TGTGCCAGCAGCCCCTATCCGGGACTAGCGTTCCCCTACGAGCAGTACTTC. Protein sequence: CASSPYPGLAFPYEQYF.

V gene TRBV18 combines with J gene TRBJ2-1; 9 nucleotides align to TRBD2. The length of the CDR3 is 15 residues. The J segment lost 6 bases and the V segment lost 8 bases, leaving 11 bases of the junction unmatched. The germline CDR1 and CDR2 sequences are KGHSH and LQKENI. CDR3 sequence: CASDLGLAGFNEQFF. The CDR3 nucleotides read TGTGCCAGCGACCTGGGGCTAGCGGGGTTCAATGAGCAGTTCTTC. Based on the CDR3 plus reference TRBV18 and TRBJ2-1, the full variable domain is NAGVMQNPRHLVRRRGQEARLRCSPMKGHSHVYWYRQLPEEGLKFMVYLQKENIIDESGMPKERFSAEFPKEGPSILRIQQVVRGDSAAYFCASDLGLAGFNEQFFGPGTRLTVL.